These T cell receptor beta chains were read from a single sample in a study of cytomegalovirus exposure and HLA in healthy donors. Sequencing used immunoSEQ multiplex PCR; TCRdb keeps in-frame clones, though not all of them. The repertoire holds around 190,000 clones, roughly 77% seen once, with 0.95% to 1.5% in the top ten. The sample was PBMCs. These receptors were collected from a woman in her twenties or thirties in good health and CMV-seronegative. Each CDR3 is given with its conserved first and last residue. A D gene is named only where the DNA matches it firmly. Rows give clone size only sometimes, using once, few, many, or a class for an expanded clone.

cdr3_nt: TGCAGCGTTGATCTAATTCGATCCTACAATGAGCAGTTCTTC; cdr3_aa: CSVDLIRSYNEQFF; v_call: TRBV29-1; d_call: .; j_call: TRBJ2-1; clone_size: .
cdr3_nt: TGTGCCAGCGACGGGATGGGGCCGGGGGGTGAGCAGTTCTTC; cdr3_aa: CASDGMGPGGEQFF; v_call: TRBV18; d_call: TRBD2; j_call: TRBJ2-1; clone_size: .
cdr3_nt: TGTGCCAGTAGTATAGGGAGTTCAGAGACCCAGTACTTC; cdr3_aa: CASSIGSSETQYF; v_call: TRBV19; d_call: .; j_call: TRBJ2-5; clone_size: .
cdr3_nt: TGTGCCAGCTCACCTGGGCCGGAGACCCAGTACTTC; cdr3_aa: CASSPGPETQYF; v_call: TRBV18; d_call: .; j_call: TRBJ2-5; clone_size: .
cdr3_nt: TGCAGCGCCCGACTAGCTACGGATACGCAGTATTTT; cdr3_aa: CSARLATDTQYF; v_call: TRBV29-1; d_call: TRBD2; j_call: TRBJ2-3; clone_size: .
cdr3_nt: TGCGCCAGCAGCTTCGGGGGGCCCACGGATACGCAGTATTTT; cdr3_aa: CASSFGGPTDTQYF; v_call: TRBV5-1; d_call: .; j_call: TRBJ2-3; clone_size: .
cdr3_nt: TGTGCCTGGCGAGGAGCGGGGGTATGGGAGACCCAGTACTTC; cdr3_aa: CAWRGAGVWETQYF; v_call: TRBV30; d_call: TRBD2; j_call: TRBJ2-5; clone_size: .
cdr3_nt: TGTGCCAGCACCCTCCAGGGACAGGGGGTGGAGCTGTTTTTT; cdr3_aa: CASTLQGQGVELFF; v_call: TRBV6-1; d_call: TRBD1; j_call: TRBJ2-2; clone_size: .
cdr3_nt: TGTGCCAGCAGCGCGGGACAGTTCAACTACGAGCAGTACTTC; cdr3_aa: CASSAGQFNYEQYF; v_call: TRBV6-1; d_call: .; j_call: TRBJ2-7; clone_size: .
cdr3_nt: TGTGCCAGCACCTACGAGTACGACAGGGCCCACTATGGCTACACCTTC; cdr3_aa: CASTYEYDRAHYGYTF; v_call: TRBV6-6; d_call: TRBD1; j_call: TRBJ1-2; clone_size: few
cdr3_nt: TGTGCCAGCAGTGAACCGACAGGGTCCTATGGCTACACCTTC; cdr3_aa: CASSEPTGSYGYTF; v_call: TRBV2; d_call: TRBD1; j_call: TRBJ1-2; clone_size: .
cdr3_nt: TGCGCCAGCAGCCAGGGACTAGCGGGAGATCAATACGAGCAGTACTTC; cdr3_aa: CASSQGLAGDQYEQYF; v_call: TRBV5-1; d_call: TRBD2; j_call: TRBJ2-7; clone_size: .
cdr3_nt: TGTGCCAGCAGGGACGTGGCGGGATCACCCCTCCACTTT; cdr3_aa: CASRDVAGSPLHF; v_call: TRBV6-5; d_call: .; j_call: TRBJ1-6; clone_size: .
cdr3_nt: TGTGCCAGCAGTGAAGCGCAGAGGAGGGTTCTTTCTCTGGGTTTCTTT; cdr3_aa: CASSEAQRRVLSLGFF; v_call: TRBV6-1; d_call: .; j_call: TRBJ1-1; clone_size: .
cdr3_nt: TGCGCCAGCAGCTTGGATGAACTCTCCTACAATGAGCAGTTCTTC; cdr3_aa: CASSLDELSYNEQFF; v_call: TRBV5-1; d_call: .; j_call: TRBJ2-1; clone_size: .
cdr3_nt: TGTGCCTGGAGACATACCGGGGTACTGAACACTGAAGCTTTCTTT; cdr3_aa: CAWRHTGVLNTEAFF; v_call: TRBV30; d_call: .; j_call: TRBJ1-1; clone_size: .